This entry features one T cell receptor beta chain sequence. Germline V gene lookup returns CDR1 KGHDR and CDR2 SFDVKD. The CDR3 totals 15 residues. Trimming stripped 4 bases from V and 2 bases from J, with 10 bases between. This entry belongs to a study of blood T cell repertoires in COVID-19. The overall study: Whether acute or convalescent, the COVID-19 samples came from the United States, Italy and Spain. T cells, B-cell-depleted T cells, or PBMCs supplied cDNA or gDNA.

Libraries were prepared by immunoSEQ multiplex PCR; TCRdb keeps only in-frame clonotypes and omits some of them. The sample has 62,000 or so clones; over 60% are singletons. This TCR was recovered from a human donor in a cohort sampled during active COVID-19. The sample taken for sequencing was peripheral blood. The genes are TRBV24-1 and TRBJ2-2; perhaps TRBD1 as D (6 bases). The CDR3 DNA follows: TGTGCCACCAGTGAGGCCGGGACAAACACCGGGGAGCTGTTTTTT. Amino acid sequence: CATSEAGTNTGELFF.